This record looks at one T cell receptor beta chain sequence and its context. Antigen specificity is unknown. The ends were cut back, 5 bases at V and 2 bases at J, with 13 bases in the middle. This CDR3 spans 14 amino acids. In germline, CDR1 is SEHNR, CDR2 FQNEAQ (reference sequence). This sample is part of a study of blood T cells in healthy people across ages. Next came a second PCR, run for about 6 to 12 cycles, which used a sample-barcoded 5' primer along with a J-beta primer mix. TCRdb called the 5' RACE reads again in MiXCR, with one record for every CDR3 protein. The table shows approximately 1.5 million distinct CDR3 sequences, with 30% to 35% occurring only once. Study-wide results and caveats: Aged donors had fewer naive CD4+ cells and lower diversity than long-lived donors.

This TCR came from a woman aged 25-40 years in good health. Sequenced input: blood. The chain couples TRBV7-9 to TRBJ2-7; D tentatively reads TRBD1 or TRBD2 (5 bases each). CDR3 DNA sequence: TGTGCCAGCAGCGGGACGTCGGATACCTACGAGCAGTACTTC. Residues: CASSGTSDTYEQYF.